This TCR beta chain derives from a study of identical twins. V lost 0 bases and J lost 13, with 16 bases in between. From germline, CDR1 is DFQATT and CDR2 SNEGSKA (reference sequence). This CDR3 is 13 amino acids long. This clonotype occurred many times. Its antigen remains unknown. Each CDR3 protein gets one entry after TCRdb re-called the 5' RACE reads with MiXCR. The sample carries some 660,000 distinct CDR3 sequences, over 8.5% recorded once. Notes on the study in general: Zero-insertion analyses were open to partial confounding by invariant MAIT and iNKT cells. Beta clonotypes that were abundant in cord blood contained fewer insertions, a pattern absent from memory repertoires.

Donors were all healthy Caucasians. This sample also belongs to another study, concerning yellow fever vaccine responses in identical twins. That work contributes: Vaccine-induced T cell responses in twins were reportedly observed to appear partly convergent, partly personalized.

This sequence originates from a woman aged 18-30 years in good health. J is TRBJ1-5 and V is TRBV20-1, with D perhaps TRBD1 (5 bases). The specimen was PBMCs. The CDR3 DNA reads as TGCAGTGCTAGAGACCCTATCTTGACAGAGCAGCATTTT. This encodes CSARDPILTEQHF.